This T cell receptor beta chain was recovered during a study of shared T cell receptors in the human thymus. This clone came up once. Repertoires were generated with immunoSEQ multiplex PCR, while TCRdb's copy carries only in-frame clones and drops some. The table lists 540,000 or so clones, 70% to 80% of them singletons. This CDR3 spans 15 amino acids. Germline loops: CDR1 SGHRS, CDR2 YFSETQ. Trimming pared 0 bases from V and 8 bases from J, leaving 15 bases between. These data are also associated with another study on human thymus T cells. Per that study: During corrective heart surgery, resections were taken, and the thymus tissue came from them. Within thymic and blood repertoires, V and J gene usage appeared to be biased. Thymic repertoires from unrelated individuals overlapped highly, related research reported.

The sequenced sample was thymocytes. The sequence was obtained from a boy younger than two with a congenital heart defect. This sequence joins TRBV5-1 and TRBJ1-3; D may be TRBD1 (6 bases). The CDR3 spells CASSLGKGGSDTIYF. In nucleotides, the CDR3 is TGCGCCAGCAGCTTGGGTAAAGGGGGTAGCGACACCATATATTTT.